This TCR beta chain was obtained from a study of blood T cell repertoires in COVID-19. Study overall: Both acute and convalescent COVID-19 samples were obtained from the United States, Italy and Spain.

V was trimmed by 8 bases and J by 9 bases, leaving 15 bases between them. The CDR3 is 12 amino acids. Germline V CDR1 and CDR2: LNHDA, SQIVND (reference sequence). Sequenced by immunoSEQ multiplex PCR; TCRdb stores in-frame clones only, minus some. Of around 250,000 clones listed, around 84% are singletons. The origin of this receptor is a man aged 18 to 30 who had recovered from COVID-19. The material sequenced was PBMCs or T cells enriched from blood (not recorded which). V and J are TRBV19 and TRBJ2-3; perhaps TRBD2 as D (5 bases). Here the CDR3 reads CASGPVGITQYF. The CDR3 nucleotides are TGTGCCAGTGGCCCTGTCGGGATCACGCAGTATTTT.